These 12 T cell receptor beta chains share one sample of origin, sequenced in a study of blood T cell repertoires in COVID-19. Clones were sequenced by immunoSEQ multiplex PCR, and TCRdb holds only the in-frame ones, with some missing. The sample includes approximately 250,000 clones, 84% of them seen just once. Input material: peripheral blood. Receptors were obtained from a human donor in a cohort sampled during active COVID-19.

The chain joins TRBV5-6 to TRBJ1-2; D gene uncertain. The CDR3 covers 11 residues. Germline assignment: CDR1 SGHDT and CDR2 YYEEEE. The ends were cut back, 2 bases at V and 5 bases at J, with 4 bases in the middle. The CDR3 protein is CASSFRYGYTF. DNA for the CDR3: TGTGCCAGCAGCTTCCGGTATGGCTACACCTTC.

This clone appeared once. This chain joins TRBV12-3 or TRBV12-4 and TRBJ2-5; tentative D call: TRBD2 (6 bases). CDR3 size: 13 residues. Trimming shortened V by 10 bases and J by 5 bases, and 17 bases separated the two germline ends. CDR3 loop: CATKMAGTETQYF. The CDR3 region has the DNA TGTGCCACCAAGATGGCAGGGACTGAGACCCAGTACTTC.

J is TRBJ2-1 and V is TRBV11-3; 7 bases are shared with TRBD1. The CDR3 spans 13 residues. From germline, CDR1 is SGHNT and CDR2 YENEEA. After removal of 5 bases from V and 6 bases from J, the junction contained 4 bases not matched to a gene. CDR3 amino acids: CASSPQGFNEQFF. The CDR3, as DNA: TGTGCCAGCAGCCCACAGGGGTTCAATGAGCAGTTCTTC.

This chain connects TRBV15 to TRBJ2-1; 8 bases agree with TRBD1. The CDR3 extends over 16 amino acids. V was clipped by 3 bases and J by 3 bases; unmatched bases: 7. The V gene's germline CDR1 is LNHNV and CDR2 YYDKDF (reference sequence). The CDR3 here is CATSRGGGQGYNEQFF. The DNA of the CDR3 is TGTGCCACCAGCAGGGGGGGAGGACAGGGCTACAATGAGCAGTTCTTC.

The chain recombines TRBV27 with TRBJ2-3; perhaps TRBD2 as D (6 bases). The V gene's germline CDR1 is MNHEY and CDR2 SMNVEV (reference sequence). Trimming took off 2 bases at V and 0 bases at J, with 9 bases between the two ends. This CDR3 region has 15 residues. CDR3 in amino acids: CASSLHGTSTDTQYF. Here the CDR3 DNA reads TGTGCCAGCAGTTTACACGGGACTAGCACAGATACGCAGTATTTT.

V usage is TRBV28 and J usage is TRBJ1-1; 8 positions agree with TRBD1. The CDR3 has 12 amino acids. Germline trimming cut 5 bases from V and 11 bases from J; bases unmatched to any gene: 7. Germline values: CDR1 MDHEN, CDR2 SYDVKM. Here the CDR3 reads CASSQGARSAFF. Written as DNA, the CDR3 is TGTGCCAGCAGTCAGGGGGCGCGAAGCGCTTTCTTT.

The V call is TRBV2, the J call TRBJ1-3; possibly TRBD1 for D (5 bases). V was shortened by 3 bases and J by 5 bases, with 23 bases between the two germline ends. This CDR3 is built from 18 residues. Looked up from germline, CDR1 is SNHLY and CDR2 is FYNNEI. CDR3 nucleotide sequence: TGTGCCAGCAGTGAGTTTTTTCTGGGGCAGGAGAGACGAAACACCATATATTTT. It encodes CASSEFFLGQERRNTIYF.

The CDR3 DNA is TGTGCCAGCAGTTTGTTCCAAGGGGCAGGGGCCAACGTCCTGACTTTC. Encoded protein: CASSLFQGAGANVLTF. V and J are TRBV27 and TRBJ2-6, with D possibly TRBD1 on 5 matching bases. The CDR3 runs to 16 residues. V lost 3 bases and J lost 4, with 13 bases in between. Germline loops: CDR1 MNHEY, CDR2 SMNVEV (reference sequence).

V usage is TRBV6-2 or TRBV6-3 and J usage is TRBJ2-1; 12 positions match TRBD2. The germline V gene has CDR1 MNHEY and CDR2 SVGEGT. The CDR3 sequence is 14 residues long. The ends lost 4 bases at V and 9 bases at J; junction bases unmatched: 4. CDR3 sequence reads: CASSWTSGDTEQFF. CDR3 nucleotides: TGTGCCAGCAGTTGGACTAGCGGGGATACTGAGCAGTTCTTC.

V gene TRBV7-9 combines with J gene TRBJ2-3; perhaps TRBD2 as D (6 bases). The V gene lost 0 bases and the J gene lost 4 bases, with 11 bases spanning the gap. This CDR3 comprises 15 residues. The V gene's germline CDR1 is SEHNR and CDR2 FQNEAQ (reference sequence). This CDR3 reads CASSLASGSADTQYF. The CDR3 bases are TGTGCCAGCAGCTTAGCGTCCGGGAGCGCAGATACGCAGTATTTT.

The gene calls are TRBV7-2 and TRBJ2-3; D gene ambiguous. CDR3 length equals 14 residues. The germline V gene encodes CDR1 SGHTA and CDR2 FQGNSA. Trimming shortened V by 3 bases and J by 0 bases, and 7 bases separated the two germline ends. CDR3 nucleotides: TGTGCCAGCAGCTTTTACAGTAGCACAGATACGCAGTATTTT. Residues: CASSFYSSTDTQYF.

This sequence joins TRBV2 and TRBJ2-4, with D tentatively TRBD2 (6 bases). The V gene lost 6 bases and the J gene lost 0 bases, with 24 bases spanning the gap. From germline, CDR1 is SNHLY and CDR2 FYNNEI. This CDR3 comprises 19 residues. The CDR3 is CASSQFGTSSLLAKNIQYF. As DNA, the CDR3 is TGTGCCAGCAGCCAATTCGGGACTTCCTCTCTACTAGCCAAAAACATTCAGTACTTC. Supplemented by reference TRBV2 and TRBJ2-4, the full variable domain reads EPEVTQTPSHQVTQMGQEVILRCVPISNHLYFYWYRQILGQKVEFLVSFYNNEISEKSEIFDDQFSVERPDGSNFTLKIRSTKLEDSAMYFCASSQFGTSSLLAKNIQYFGAGTRLSVL.